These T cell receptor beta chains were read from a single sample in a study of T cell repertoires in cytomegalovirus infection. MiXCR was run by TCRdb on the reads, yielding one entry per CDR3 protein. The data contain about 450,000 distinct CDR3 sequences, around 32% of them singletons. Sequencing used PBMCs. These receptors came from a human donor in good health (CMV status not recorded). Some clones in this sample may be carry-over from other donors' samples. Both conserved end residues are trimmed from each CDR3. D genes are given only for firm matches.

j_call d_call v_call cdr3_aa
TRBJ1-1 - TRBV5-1 ASSDYIEVF
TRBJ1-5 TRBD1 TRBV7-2 ASSLNRGSNQPQH
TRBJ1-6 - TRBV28 ASRSSSTPLH
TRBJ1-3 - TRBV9 ASSADHGRGTIY
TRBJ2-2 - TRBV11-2 ASSSPGYTGELF
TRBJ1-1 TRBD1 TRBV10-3 AISEGTGEAF
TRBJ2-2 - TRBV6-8 ASSLGRELF
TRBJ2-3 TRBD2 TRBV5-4 ASSPKTSGGTDTQY
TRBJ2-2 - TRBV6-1 ASRIPGTGELF
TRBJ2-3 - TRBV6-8 ASSYSIGRVPMSQY
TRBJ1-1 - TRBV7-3 ASSIRMTEAF
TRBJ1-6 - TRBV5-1 ASSWTGNNSPIH
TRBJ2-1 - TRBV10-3 AISVNRGEQF
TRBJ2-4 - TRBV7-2 ASSSTHKNIQY
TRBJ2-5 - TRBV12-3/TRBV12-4 ASSLQGIEETQY
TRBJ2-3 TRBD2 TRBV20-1 SARTGTSGGEKY
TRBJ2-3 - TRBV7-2 ASSLASTSGTDTQY
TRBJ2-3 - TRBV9 ASSEQLSTDTQY
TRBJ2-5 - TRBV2 ASSEALFLASDETQY
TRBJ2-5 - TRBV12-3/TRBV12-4 ASSPTQGGSRARETQY
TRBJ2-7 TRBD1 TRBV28 ATSGTGGNEQY
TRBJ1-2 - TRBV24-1 ATSDPSGTAPNYGYT
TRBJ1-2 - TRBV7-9 ASRLSPANYGYT
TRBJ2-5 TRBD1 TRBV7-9 ASSSGQGIQETQY
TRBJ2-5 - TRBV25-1 ASSEHFLREETKY
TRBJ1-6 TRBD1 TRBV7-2 ASSLRDRVYNSPLH
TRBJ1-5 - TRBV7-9 ASSQGAGVPNQPQH
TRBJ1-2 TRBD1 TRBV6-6 ASSQARDRAGYT
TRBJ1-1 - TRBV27 ASSYRMNTEAF
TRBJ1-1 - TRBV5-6 ASSLVEATEAF
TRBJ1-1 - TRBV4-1 ASSQVEYKGAF
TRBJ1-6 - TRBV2 ASSEATQTGPLH
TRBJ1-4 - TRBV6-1 AVQGANEKLF
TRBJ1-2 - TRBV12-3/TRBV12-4 ASTGQVGGMYGYT
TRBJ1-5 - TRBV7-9 ASSLGDQPQH
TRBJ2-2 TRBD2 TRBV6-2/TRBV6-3 SSGEEYTGELF
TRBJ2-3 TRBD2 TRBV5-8 ASSLLAGGQIPTDTQY
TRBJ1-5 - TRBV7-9 ASSRGQSNQPQH
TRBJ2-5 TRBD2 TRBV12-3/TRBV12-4 ASRPLAGSQETQY
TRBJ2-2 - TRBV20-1 SARTRVTGELF
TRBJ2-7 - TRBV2 ASSGSRWEQY
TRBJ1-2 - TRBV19 ASTPRNYGYT
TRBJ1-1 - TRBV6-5 ASSYTGRGTEAF
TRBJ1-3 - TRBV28 ASSMDGPSGNTIY
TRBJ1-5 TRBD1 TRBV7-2 ASSLGRQGAAAQH
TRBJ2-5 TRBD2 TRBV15 ATSLGLAGGFYQETQY
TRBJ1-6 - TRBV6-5 ASSYRVSSPLH
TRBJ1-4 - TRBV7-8 ASSLQGTSSKLF
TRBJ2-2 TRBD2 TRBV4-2 ASSQDQRAGELIGELF
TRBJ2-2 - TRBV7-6 ASSSRGRLNTGELF
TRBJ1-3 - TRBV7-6 ASSLQGRSGNTIY
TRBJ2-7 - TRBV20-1 SAQTYFSGEGEQY